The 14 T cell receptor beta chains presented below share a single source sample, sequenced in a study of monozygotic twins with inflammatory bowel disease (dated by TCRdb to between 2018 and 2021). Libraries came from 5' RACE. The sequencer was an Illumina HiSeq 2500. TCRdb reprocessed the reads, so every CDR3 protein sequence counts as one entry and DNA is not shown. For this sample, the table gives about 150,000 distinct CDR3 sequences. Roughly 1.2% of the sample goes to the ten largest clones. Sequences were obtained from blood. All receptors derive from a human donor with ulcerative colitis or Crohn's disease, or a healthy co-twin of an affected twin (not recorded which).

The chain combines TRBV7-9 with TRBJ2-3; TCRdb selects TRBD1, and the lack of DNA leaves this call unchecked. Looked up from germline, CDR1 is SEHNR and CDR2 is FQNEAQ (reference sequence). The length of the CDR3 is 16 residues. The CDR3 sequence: CASSPAGATFTDTQYF. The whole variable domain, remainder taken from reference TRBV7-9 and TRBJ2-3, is DTGVSQNPRHKITKRGQNVTFRCDPISEHNRLYWYRQTLGQGPEFLTYFQNEAQLEKSRLLSDRFSAERPKGSFSTLEIQRTEQGDSAMYLCASSPAGATFTDTQYFGPGTRLTVL.

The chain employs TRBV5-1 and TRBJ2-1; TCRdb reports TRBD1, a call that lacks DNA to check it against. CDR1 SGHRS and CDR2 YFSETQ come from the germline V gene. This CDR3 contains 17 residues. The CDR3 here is CASSLKAQGPFNNEQFF.

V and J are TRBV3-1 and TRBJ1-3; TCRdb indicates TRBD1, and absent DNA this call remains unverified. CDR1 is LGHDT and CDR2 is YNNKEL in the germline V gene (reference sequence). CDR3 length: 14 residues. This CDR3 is CASSRDSSGNTIYF.

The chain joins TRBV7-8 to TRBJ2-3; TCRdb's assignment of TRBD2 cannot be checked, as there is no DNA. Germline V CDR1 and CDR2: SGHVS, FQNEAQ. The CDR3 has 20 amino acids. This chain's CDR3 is CASSLRLGTSGRLGTDTQYF.

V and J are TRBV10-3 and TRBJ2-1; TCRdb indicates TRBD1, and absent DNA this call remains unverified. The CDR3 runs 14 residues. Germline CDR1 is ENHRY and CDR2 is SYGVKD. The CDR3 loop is CASLRDRNYNEQFF.

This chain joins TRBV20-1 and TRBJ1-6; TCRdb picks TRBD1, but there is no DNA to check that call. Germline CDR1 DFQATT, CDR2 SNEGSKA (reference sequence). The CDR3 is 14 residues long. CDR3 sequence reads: CSARPGQGTSPLHF.

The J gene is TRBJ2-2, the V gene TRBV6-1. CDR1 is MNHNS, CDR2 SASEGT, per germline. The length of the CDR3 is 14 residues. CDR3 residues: CASSEARVTGELFF.

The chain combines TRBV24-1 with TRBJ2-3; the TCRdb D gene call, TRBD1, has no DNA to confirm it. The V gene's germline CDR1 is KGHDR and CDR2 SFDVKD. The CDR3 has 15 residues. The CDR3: CATSESDREGDTQYF.

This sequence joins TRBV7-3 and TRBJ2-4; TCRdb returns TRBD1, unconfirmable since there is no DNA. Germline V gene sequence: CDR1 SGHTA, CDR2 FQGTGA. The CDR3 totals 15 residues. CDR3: CASSLTGGAKNIQYF.

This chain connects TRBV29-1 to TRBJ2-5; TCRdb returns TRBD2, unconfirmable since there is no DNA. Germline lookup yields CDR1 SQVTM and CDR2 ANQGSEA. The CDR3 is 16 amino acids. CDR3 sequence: CSVVGLAGGSVETQYF.

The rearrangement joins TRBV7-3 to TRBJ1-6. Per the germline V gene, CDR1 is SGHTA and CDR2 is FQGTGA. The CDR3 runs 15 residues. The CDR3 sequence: CASSQDASYNSPLHF.

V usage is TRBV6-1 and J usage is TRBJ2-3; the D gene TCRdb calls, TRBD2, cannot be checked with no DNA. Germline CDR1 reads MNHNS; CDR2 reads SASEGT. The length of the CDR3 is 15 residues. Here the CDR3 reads CASRVNSGSTDTQYF.

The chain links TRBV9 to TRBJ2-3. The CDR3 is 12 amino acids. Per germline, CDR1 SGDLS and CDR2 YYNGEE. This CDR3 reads CASSPTTDTQYF.

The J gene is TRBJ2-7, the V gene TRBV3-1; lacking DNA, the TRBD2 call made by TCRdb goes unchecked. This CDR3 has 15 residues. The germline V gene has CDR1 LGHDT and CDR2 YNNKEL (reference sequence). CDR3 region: CASSQSFPTSAEQYF.